Below, one T cell receptor beta chain is given with its context. Its antigen is currently not known. Per-nucleotide qualities are absent, and no much larger clonotype sits a single base away. The donors belonged to the validation cohort of about 120 subjects, which was separate from the approximately 700-subject first cohort. V was cut back by 3 bases and J by 5 bases, leaving a gap of 17 bases between them. From a lookup of the germline V gene, CDR1 and CDR2 are SGDLS and YYNGEE. The CDR3 has 16 amino acids, counting the end cysteine and phenylalanine. The retained sequence is limited to the CDR3, 48 bases, with the frame set at the first base. The data stem from a study of cytomegalovirus exposure and HLA in healthy donors (dated by TCRdb to 2016 to 2017). At the level of the whole study: A later analysis indicated that the 100 to 150 validation repertoires were generated on the platform also employed for the approximately 700 repertoires of the first cohort. Along with the approximately 700-subject first cohort, a separate validation cohort of around 110 different subjects was used. To predict cytomegalovirus infection status, the study combined high-throughput TCR immunosequencing, statistical association of individual TCRs with disease status, and machine learning. The study aimed to test whether cataloging public T cell receptors could reveal signatures of past pathogen exposure. Overall study outcomes, separate from this receptor: Most TCR sequences were observed very rarely across donors, whereas some public TCRs were present in many individuals. It was suggested by the authors that the approach could potentially be generalized to other disease states and immunological phenotypes. Subsequent analysis determined that TCRs grouped into clusters in the first cohort also showed a tendency toward co-occurrence across the 120 or so validation repertoires, and 94% of cluster scores exceeded 0. The study listed 164 TCR beta chains as associated with cytomegalovirus. In both the original and validation cohorts, the classifier was reported to diagnose cytomegalovirus status with high specificity and sensitivity. Three of the identified cytomegalovirus-associated TCR beta chains were confirmed in vitro to be specific for cytomegalovirus antigens. The validation cohort had no HLA typing available for a later analysis, so co-occurrence within that cohort was assessed over all 130 or so repertoires.

The library was produced with the immunoSEQ multiplex PCR assay. The source study handled its data this way. A statistical classification framework was built for diagnosing cytomegalovirus status from the catalog of TCR beta chain sequences. Not all clones reach the TCRdb copy of this immuneACCESS table, which keeps in-frame sequences only. Checked studies attribute under half of the gap to unresolved V genes and leave the rest unexplained. V, J and clone size were drawn from that table, and D and trimming were deduced from the DNA. The sample table contains 260,000 or so clones; only one count was recorded for roughly 88% of them. The ten largest account for about 0.85% of the sample.

The rearrangement joined TRBV9 to TRBJ2-2, with the identity of the D gene unclear. This TCR was sampled from a woman aged 18-29 years in good health and CMV-seronegative. Sequenced sample: PBMCs. The CDR3 region has the sequence CASSGQATQPTGELFF. The DNA sequence is TGTGCCAGCAGCGGGCAGGCGACCCAACCTACCGGGGAGCTGTTTTTT.